Below are 4 T cell receptor beta chains sequenced from a single sample in a study of blood T cell repertoires in COVID-19. This table comes from immunoSEQ multiplex PCR, and its TCRdb copy is limited to in-frame clones, with some not included. The table includes fewer than 60,000 clones, roughly 80% detected once. Sequencing used peripheral blood. The origin of the receptors is a woman older than 75 with acute or convalescent COVID-19.

The CDR3: CASSLKTELPQHF. CDR3 coding DNA: TGTGCCAGCAGCCTGAAGACAGAGCTGCCCCAGCATTTT. This chain connects TRBV12-3 or TRBV12-4 to TRBJ1-5; D might be TRBD1 (5 bases). The CDR3 length is 13 residues. Deletions cut 6 bases from V and 9 bases from J, with 15 bases between.

The chain is built from TRBV4-1 and TRBJ1-1; possible D gene TRBD1, 5 bases. Germline lookup yields CDR1 MGHRA and CDR2 YSYEKL. V was trimmed by 0 bases and J by 5 bases, leaving 16 bases between them. This CDR3 has 16 amino acids. Here the CDR3 reads CASSQEVPGVRTEAFF. CDR3 DNA: TGCGCCAGCAGCCAAGAAGTTCCGGGGGTAAGAACTGAAGCTTTCTTT.

V usage is TRBV6-8 and J usage is TRBJ1-6, with 7 positions matching TRBD1. The CDR3 length is 18 residues. In germline, CDR1 is MNHGY, CDR2 SAAAGT. V shed 5 bases, J shed 5 bases, and the junction held 15 bases outside the gene matches. The CDR3 spells CASSDGQAQTPNNSPLHF. DNA of the CDR3: TGTGCCAGCAGTGATGGACAGGCCCAAACCCCAAATAATTCACCCCTCCACTTT.

CDR3: CASSSRRDTNTGELFF. The CDR3 DNA is TGCGCCAGCAGCAGCCGCCGGGACACCAACACCGGGGAGCTGTTTTTT. The V and J genes are TRBV10-1 and TRBJ2-2, with D perhaps TRBD1 (6 bases). Germline lookup yields CDR1 WNHNN and CDR2 SYGVQD (reference sequence). The CDR3 runs to 16 residues. V was clipped by 6 bases and J by 2 bases, with 16 bases between them.